The 11 T cell receptor beta chains presented below share a single source sample, sequenced in a study of blood T cells in healthy people across ages. With a J-beta primer mix and a sample-barcoded 5' primer, a second PCR ran about 6 to 11 cycles. MiXCR, run by TCRdb on the 5' RACE reads, gives a single entry per CDR3 protein. Here the sample spans some 1.7 million distinct CDR3 sequences, about 28% being singletons. The specimen was blood. All receptors come from a woman between 25 and 40 years old in good health.

This clonotype was observed many times. The rearrangement links TRBV6-6 to TRBJ2-7; tentatively, D is TRBD2 (6 bases). The germline gives CDR1 MNHNY, CDR2 SVGAGI (reference sequence). The V gene lost 6 bases and the J gene lost 6 bases, with 15 bases spanning the gap. This CDR3 region has 13 residues. Here the CDR3 reads CASRSARDREQYF. The CDR3, as DNA: TGTGCCAGCAGATCAGCGCGGGATCGCGAGCAGTACTTC.

The chain links TRBV7-2 to TRBJ1-1, with a possible D match to TRBD1 (6 bases). Trimming took 2 bases from V and 1 from J, leaving 11 bases between them. Germline lookup yields CDR1 SGHTA and CDR2 FQGNSA. This CDR3 region has 15 residues. The CDR3 DNA reads TGTGCCAGCAGCTTACAACAGGGAGCGAACACTGAAGCTTTCTTT. It codes for CASSLQQGANTEAFF.

The chain couples TRBV11-2 to TRBJ1-2; perhaps TRBD1 as D (5 bases). Germline loops: CDR1 SGHAT, CDR2 FQNNGV. V lost 5 bases, J lost 0 bases, and 16 bases lay in between. The CDR3 is made up of 16 amino acids. The CDR3 region has the DNA TGTGCCAGCAGCGTGCCCCTGGGGGGAGCTAACTATGGCTACACCTTC. This sequence encodes CASSVPLGGANYGYTF.

The rearrangement joins TRBV20-1 to TRBJ2-5; possibly TRBD1 for D (5 bases). The V gene lost 5 bases and the J gene lost 7 bases, with 11 bases spanning the gap. CDR3 length equals 11 residues. CDR1 is DFQATT and CDR2 is SNEGSKA in the germline V gene (reference sequence). The CDR3 spells CSAPGYGTQYF. Written as DNA, the CDR3 is TGCAGTGCTCCAGGGTACGGGACCCAGTACTTC.

In this sample, this clonotype turned up a few times. The V and J genes are TRBV6-1 and TRBJ2-1; 11 bases are shared with TRBD2. This CDR3 contains 17 residues. Germline trimming cut 1 base from V and 4 bases from J; bases unmatched to any gene: 6. Per germline, CDR1 MNHNS and CDR2 SASEGT. CDR3 DNA: TGTGCCAGCAGTGAAGGCCTAGCGGGGGGAGCGTACAATGAGCAGTTCTTC. Amino acids: CASSEGLAGGAYNEQFF.

This chain joins TRBV9 and TRBJ1-1, with D perhaps matching TRBD1 (6 bases). The ends were cut back, 0 bases at V and 8 bases at J, with 11 bases in the middle. Germline assignment: CDR1 SGDLS and CDR2 YYNGEE. The CDR3 covers 13 residues. The CDR3 DNA sequence: TGTGCCAGCAGCGTAGGATCGGGACAAGAAGCTTTCTTT. Encoded protein: CASSVGSGQEAFF.

The V gene is TRBV2, the J gene TRBJ2-7, with 12 nucleotides matching TRBD2. Trimming at V came to 9 bases and at J to 2 bases, leaving 17 bases not matched to a gene. Germline CDR1 SNHLY, CDR2 FYNNEI. CDR3 length: 18 residues. This chain's CDR3 is CASTSTSGGPAQTYEQYF. For the CDR3, the DNA is TGTGCCAGTACCTCTACTAGCGGGGGGCCCGCCCAGACCTACGAGCAGTACTTC.

Remarks on this clonotype: The junction shows a germline mismatch at one end, possibly a read error. The genes are TRBV5-5 and TRBJ1-1; D gene ambiguous. Germline values: CDR1 SGHKS, CDR2 YYEKEE (reference sequence). This CDR3 spans 15 amino acids. CDR3 in DNA: TGTGGCAGCAGCCGAGCAGTCCCCTTGAACACTGAAGCTTTCTTT. This sequence encodes CGSSRAVPLNTEAFF.

Many counts were recorded for this clonotype. The gene calls are TRBV18 and TRBJ2-7, with TRBD1 matching over 8 bases. The CDR3 contains 15 residues. CDR1 is KGHSH, CDR2 LQKENI, per germline. After removal of 6 bases from V and 3 bases from J, the junction contained 10 bases not matched to a gene. CDR3 protein: CASSPGTGPIYEQYF. DNA of the CDR3: TGTGCCAGCTCGCCCGGGACAGGTCCCATCTACGAGCAGTACTTC.

The table lists this clonotype with many counts. The chain is built from TRBV5-1 and TRBJ2-1, with 11 positions matching TRBD2. CDR3 length: 15 residues. The V gene end was trimmed by 4 bases and the J gene end by 5 bases; junction bases not matched to a gene: 5. Germline V gives CDR1 SGHRS, CDR2 YFSETQ. The CDR3 reads CASSVTSGGNNEQFF. The CDR3 DNA reads as TGCGCCAGCAGCGTCACTAGCGGGGGAAACAATGAGCAGTTCTTC.

This clonotype was observed a handful of times. The J gene is TRBJ2-6, the V gene TRBV10-2; tentatively, D is TRBD2 (5 bases). Trimming cost V 4 bases and J 4 bases, with 11 bases left between them. The CDR3 loop spans 15 amino acids. Germline V lookup: CDR1 WSHSY, CDR2 SAAADI. CDR3 nucleotides: TGCGCCAGCAGTGGAGGAAGGGAGGGGGCCAACGTCCTGACTTTC. Its translation: CASSGGREGANVLTF.